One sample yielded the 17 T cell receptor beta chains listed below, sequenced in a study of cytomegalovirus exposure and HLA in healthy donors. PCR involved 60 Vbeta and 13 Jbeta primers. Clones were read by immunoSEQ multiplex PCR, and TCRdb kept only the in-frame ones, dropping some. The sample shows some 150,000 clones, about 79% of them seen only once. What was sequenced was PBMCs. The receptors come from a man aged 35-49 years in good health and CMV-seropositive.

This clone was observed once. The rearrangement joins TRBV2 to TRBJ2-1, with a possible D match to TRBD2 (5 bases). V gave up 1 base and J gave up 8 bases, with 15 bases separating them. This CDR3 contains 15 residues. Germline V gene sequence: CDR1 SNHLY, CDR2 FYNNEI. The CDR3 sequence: CASSEGTRGLDEQFF. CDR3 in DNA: TGTGCCAGCAGTGAAGGGACTCGAGGGTTGGATGAGCAGTTCTTC.

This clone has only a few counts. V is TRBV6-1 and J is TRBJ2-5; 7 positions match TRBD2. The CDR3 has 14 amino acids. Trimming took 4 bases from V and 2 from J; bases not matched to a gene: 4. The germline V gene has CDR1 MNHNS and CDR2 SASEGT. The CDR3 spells CASSVLAAQETQYF. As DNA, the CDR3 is TGTGCCAGCAGTGTTCTAGCGGCACAAGAGACCCAGTACTTC.

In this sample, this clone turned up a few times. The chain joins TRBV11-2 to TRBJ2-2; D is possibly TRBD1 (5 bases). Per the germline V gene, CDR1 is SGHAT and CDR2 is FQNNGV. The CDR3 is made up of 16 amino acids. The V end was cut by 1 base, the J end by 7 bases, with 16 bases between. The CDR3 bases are TGTGCCAGCAGCTTAGTTCAAGGGGATCGCGGCGGGGAGCTGTTTTTT. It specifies CASSLVQGDRGGELFF.

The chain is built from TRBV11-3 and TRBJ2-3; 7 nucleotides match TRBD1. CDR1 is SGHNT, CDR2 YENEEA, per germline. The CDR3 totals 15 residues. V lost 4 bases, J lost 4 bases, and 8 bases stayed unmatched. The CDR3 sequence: CASSSRTGGPDTQYF. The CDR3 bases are TGTGCCAGCAGCTCCCGGACAGGTGGGCCAGATACGCAGTATTTT.

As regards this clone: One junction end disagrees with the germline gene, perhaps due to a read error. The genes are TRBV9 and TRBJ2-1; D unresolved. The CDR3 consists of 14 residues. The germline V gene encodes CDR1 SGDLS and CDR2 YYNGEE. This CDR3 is CASSPLTSYNEQFF. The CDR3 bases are TGTGCCAGCAGCCCCCTAACCTCCTATAATGAGCAGTTCTTC.

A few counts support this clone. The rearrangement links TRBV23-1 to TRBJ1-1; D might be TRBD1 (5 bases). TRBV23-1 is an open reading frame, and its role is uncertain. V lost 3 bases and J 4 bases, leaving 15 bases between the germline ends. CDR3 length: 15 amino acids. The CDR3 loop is CASSQPFRVGTEAFF. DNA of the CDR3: TGCGCCAGCAGTCAGCCCTTCAGGGTGGGCACTGAAGCTTTCTTT.

The CDR3 loop reads CASSDPGGQETQYF. CDR3 sequence (DNA): TGCGCCAGCAGTGACCCCGGGGGGCAAGAGACCCAGTACTTC. The chain links TRBV10-2 to TRBJ2-5; 7 bases are a match to TRBD2. There are 14 residues in the CDR3. Germline CDR1 is WSHSY and CDR2 is SAAADI. With V trimmed by 3 bases and J by 2 bases, 3 bases remained unmatched.

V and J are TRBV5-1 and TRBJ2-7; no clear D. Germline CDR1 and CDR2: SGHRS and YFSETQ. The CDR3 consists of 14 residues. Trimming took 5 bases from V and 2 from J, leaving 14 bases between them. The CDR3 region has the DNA TGCGCCAGCAGAAGCCAGGCTCAAACCTACGAGCAGTACTTC. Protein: CASRSQAQTYEQYF.

The CDR3: CAWSWRKDQPQHF. The DNA of the CDR3 is TGTGCCTGGAGTTGGCGGAAGGATCAGCCCCAGCATTTT. The chain links TRBV30 to TRBJ1-5; D not certain. Germline CDR1 reads GTSNPN; CDR2 reads SVGIG (reference sequence). The ends were cut back, 2 bases at V and 5 bases at J, with 10 bases in the middle. The CDR3 sequence is 13 residues long.

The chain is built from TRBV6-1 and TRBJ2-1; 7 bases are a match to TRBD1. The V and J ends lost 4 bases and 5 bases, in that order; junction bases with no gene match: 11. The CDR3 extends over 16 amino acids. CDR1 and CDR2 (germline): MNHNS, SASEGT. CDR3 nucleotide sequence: TGTGCCAGCAGTGTCCGTGAGGGGGCGCGGAACAATGAGCAGTTCTTC. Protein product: CASSVREGARNNEQFF.

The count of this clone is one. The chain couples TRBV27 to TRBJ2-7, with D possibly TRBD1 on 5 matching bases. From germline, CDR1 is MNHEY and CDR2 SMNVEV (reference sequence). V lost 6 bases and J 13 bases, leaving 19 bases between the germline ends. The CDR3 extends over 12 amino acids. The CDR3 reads CASSEMPPRVYF. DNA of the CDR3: TGTGCCAGCAGCGAGATGCCCCCCAGGGTTTACTTC.

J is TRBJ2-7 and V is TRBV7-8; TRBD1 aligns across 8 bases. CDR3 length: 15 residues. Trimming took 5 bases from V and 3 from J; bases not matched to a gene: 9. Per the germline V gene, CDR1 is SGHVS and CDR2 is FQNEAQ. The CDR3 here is CASSRRTGLHYEQYF. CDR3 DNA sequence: TGTGCCAGCAGCCGCCGGACAGGGTTACACTACGAGCAGTACTTC.

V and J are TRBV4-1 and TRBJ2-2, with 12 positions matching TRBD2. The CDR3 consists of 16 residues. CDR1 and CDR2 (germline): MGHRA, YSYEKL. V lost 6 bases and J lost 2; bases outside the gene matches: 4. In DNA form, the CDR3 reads TGCGCCAGCAGAGCGACTAGCGGGGGAAACACCGGGGAGCTGTTTTTT. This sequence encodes CASRATSGGNTGELFF.

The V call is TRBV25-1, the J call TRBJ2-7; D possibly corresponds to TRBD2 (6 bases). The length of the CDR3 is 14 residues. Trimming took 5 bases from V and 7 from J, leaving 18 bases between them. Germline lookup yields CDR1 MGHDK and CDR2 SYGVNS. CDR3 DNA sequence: TGTGCCAGCAGTCCATTGACGCAAGGGAGGGAGCAGTACTTC. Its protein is CASSPLTQGREQYF.

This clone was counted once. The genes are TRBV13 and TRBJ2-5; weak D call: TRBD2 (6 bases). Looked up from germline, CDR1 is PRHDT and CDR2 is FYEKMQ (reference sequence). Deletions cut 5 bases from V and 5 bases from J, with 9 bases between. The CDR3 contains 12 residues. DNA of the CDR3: TGTGCCAGCAGCCCGGAGGGCGAGACCCAGTACTTC. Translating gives CASSPEGETQYF.

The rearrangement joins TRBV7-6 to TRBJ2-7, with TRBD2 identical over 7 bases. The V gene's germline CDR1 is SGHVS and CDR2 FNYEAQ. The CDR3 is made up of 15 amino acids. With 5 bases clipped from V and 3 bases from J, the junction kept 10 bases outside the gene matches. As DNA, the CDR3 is TGTGCCAGCAGCCCAGCGGGACGATTCGGCTACGAGCAGTACTTC. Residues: CASSPAGRFGYEQYF.

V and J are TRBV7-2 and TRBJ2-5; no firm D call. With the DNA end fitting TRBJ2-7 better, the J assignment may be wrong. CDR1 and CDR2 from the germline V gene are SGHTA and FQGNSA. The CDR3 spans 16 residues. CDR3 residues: CASSARRVGRPYEQYF. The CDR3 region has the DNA TGTGCCAGCAGCGCCCGCCGGGTGGGTAGACCCTACGAGCAGTACTTC.